A selection of T cell receptor beta chains follows, all from one sample in a study of CD8 T cells in Susac syndrome. TCRdb re-called the immunoSEQ multiplex PCR reads through MiXCR, storing one row per CDR3 protein. Of about 100,000 distinct CDR3 sequences listed, 90% to 95% are singletons. The material sequenced was CD8+ T cells from PBMCs. These receptors were obtained from a human donor in good health. The CDR3 runs from the conserved cysteine through the conserved F or W. A D gene is named only where the DNA matches it firmly. Size is stated for part of the rows, as once, few or many counts, or as a class when the clone is expanded.

j_call d_call clone_size v_call cdr3_nt cdr3_aa
TRBJ2-5 TRBD2 . TRBV6-1 TGTGCCAGCAGTGAGTGGCGGGGGAGCCAAGAGACCCAGTACTTC CASSEWRGSQETQYF
TRBJ1-1 . . TRBV3-1 TGTGCCAGCAGCCAAGAATCCGGTGAAGCTTTCTTT CASSQESGEAFF
TRBJ2-2 . . TRBV5-1 TGCGCCAGCAGCCACGGATCTCCGGGGGAGCTGTTTTTT CASSHGSPGELFF
TRBJ2-2 . . TRBV7-6 TGTGCCAGCAGCTTAGCGGATACCGGGGAGCTGTTTTTT CASSLADTGELFF
TRBJ1-1 . once TRBV3-1 TGTGCCAGCAGCCAAGAGAACGGGGGTTCTGAAGCTTTCTTT CASSQENGGSEAFF
TRBJ1-4 TRBD1 . TRBV2 TGTGCCAGCAGTGTCTGGCCAGGGGGGACGACTAATGAAAAACTGTTTTTT CASSVWPGGTTNEKLFF
TRBJ2-7 . . TRBV7-3 TGTGCCAGCAGCTTAGGGCCAGCAACCTACGAGCAGTACTTC CASSLGPATYEQYF
TRBJ2-7 TRBD1 . TRBV25-1 TGTGCCAGCAGTGGTTCCGGGACAGGGGATGACGAGCAGTACTTC CASSGSGTGDDEQYF
TRBJ2-1 . once TRBV7-6 TGTGCCAGTACGGGGAGCGGCTACAATGAGCAGTTCTTC CASTGSGYNEQFF
TRBJ2-3 TRBD2 . TRBV24-1 TGTGCCACCAGTGATAGAACTAGCGGGGATACGCAGTATTTT CATSDRTSGDTQYF
TRBJ2-3 . . TRBV19 TGTGCCAGTAGACCGGGACTGGGAGACACAGATACGCAGTATTTT CASRPGLGDTDTQYF
TRBJ1-1 . once TRBV2 TGTGCCAGCAGTGTGCCAGGGTCGAACACTGAAGCTTTCTTT CASSVPGSNTEAFF
TRBJ1-2 . . TRBV5-4 TGTGCCAGCAGCTTGAGGGGATACTATGGCTACACCTTC CASSLRGYYGYTF
TRBJ1-1 . . TRBV29-1 TGCAGCGTGGCCGCAGAGAACACTGAAGCTTTCTTT CSVAAENTEAFF
TRBJ1-1 . . TRBV10-3 TGTGCCATCAGTGATGGTTACAACACTGAAGCTTTCTTT CAISDGYNTEAFF
TRBJ1-1 . . TRBV23-1 TGCGCCAGCGTTACAGGGAACACTGAAGCTTTCTTT CASVTGNTEAFF
TRBJ1-1 . once TRBV20-1 TGCAGTGCCCACCACCGGGGCTCGAACACTGAAGCTTTCTTT CSAHHRGSNTEAFF
TRBJ2-1 . . TRBV7-2 TGTGCCAGCAGCTTGGAGGGGAGCTCCTACAATGAGCAGTTCTTC CASSLEGSSYNEQFF
TRBJ2-1 TRBD2 . TRBV29-1 TGCAGCGTTGAAGGTGGGGGGGATTTCTACAATGAGCAGTTCTTC CSVEGGGDFYNEQFF
TRBJ2-5 TRBD2 . TRBV5-1 TGCGCCAGCAGCTTGACATTCGGGACTAGCGAGGAGACCCAGTACTTC CASSLTFGTSEETQYF
TRBJ2-1 . . TRBV12-3/TRBV12-4 TGTGCCAGCAGTTTCCAGGGTGGGGTTAATGAGCAGTTCTTC CASSFQGGVNEQFF
TRBJ2-1 TRBD2 . TRBV4-1 TGCGCCAGCAGCCAAGCGGGGGGACTCTCCTACAATGAGCAGTTCTTC CASSQAGGLSYNEQFF
TRBJ2-7 . . TRBV20-1 TGCAGTGCTAGATCAGACAGTCAGAGCTCCTACGAGCAGTACTTC CSARSDSQSSYEQYF
TRBJ2-7 . . TRBV27 TGTGCCGCAGGGCAGTCCTACGAGCAGTACTTC CAAGQSYEQYF
TRBJ2-5 TRBD2 . TRBV13 TGTGCTAGTAGCGGGGCAACGTTACAAGAGACCCAGTACTTC CASSGATLQETQYF
TRBJ2-2 . . TRBV7-9 TGTGCCAGCAAAAGCGACACCGGGGAGCTGTTTTTT CASKSDTGELFF
TRBJ1-1 . . TRBV5-1 TGCGCCAGCAGCTTTACCGGGGAGGTAAGCACTGAAGCTTTCTTT CASSFTGEVSTEAFF
TRBJ2-1 . . TRBV2 TGTGCCAGCAGTCCCTTTCGGAGAGGGGCCGATGAGCAGTTCTTC CASSPFRRGADEQFF
TRBJ2-7 TRBD2 few TRBV9 TGTGCCAGCAGCGTAGGGCTAGCGGGGCCGCCCTCCTACGAGCAGTACTTC CASSVGLAGPPSYEQYF
TRBJ2-6 TRBD1 . TRBV7-9 TGTGCCAGCAAAGCGGACAGGGATCGCTCTGGGGCCAACGTCCTGACTTTC CASKADRDRSGANVLTF
TRBJ2-7 TRBD1 . TRBV5-6 TGTGCCAGCTCCCGTAGGGACAGGGAATACGAGCAGTACTTC CASSRRDREYEQYF
TRBJ2-7 TRBD1 . TRBV30 TGTGCCTGGAGTGTGGGACAGGGCGTCTCCGAGCAGTACTTC CAWSVGQGVSEQYF
TRBJ2-7 . . TRBV6-1 TGTGCCAGCAGTGAAGGGACCCAGGGCCCCTACGAGCAGTACTTC CASSEGTQGPYEQYF
TRBJ2-2 . . TRBV5-6 TGTGCCAGCAGCGAACAAGGAGACACCGGGGAGCTGTTTTTT CASSEQGDTGELFF
TRBJ1-2 . . TRBV12-3/TRBV12-4 TGTGCCAGCACCCCGACAGGCGTCTATGGCTACACCTTC CASTPTGVYGYTF
TRBJ2-5 . . TRBV12-3/TRBV12-4 TGTGCCAGCAGACAGCAAGAGACCCAGTACTTC CASRQQETQYF
TRBJ2-1 TRBD2 . TRBV2 TGTGCCAGCAGTGGAATGAGGGGACTAGCGGCTGGGAATGAGCAGTTCTTC CASSGMRGLAAGNEQFF
TRBJ2-1 TRBD1 . TRBV7-9 TGTGCCAGCAGCTCACCCCTTGGGACAGGGGCTTACAATGAGCAGTTCTTC CASSSPLGTGAYNEQFF
TRBJ1-5 TRBD1 . TRBV30 TGTGCCTGGAGTCCTTTCCGAACAGGGGGCAATCAGCCCCAGCATTTT CAWSPFRTGGNQPQHF
TRBJ1-1 . once TRBV30 TGTGCCTGGAGCCTGGGGACTGAAGCTTTCTTT CAWSLGTEAFF
TRBJ2-7 . . TRBV20-1 TGCAGTGCTAGAAAGGGAAACTACGAGCAGTACTTC CSARKGNYEQYF
TRBJ1-2 TRBD1 . TRBV29-1 TGCAGCGTTGGGACAGGGGGCGTAAATGGCTACACCTTC CSVGTGGVNGYTF
TRBJ2-5 TRBD1 . TRBV27 TGTGCCAGCAGTCTCACAGGGGGCACCCAGTACTTC CASSLTGGTQYF
TRBJ2-1 . few TRBV19 TGTGCCAGTAGTCAAGGCTCCTACAATGAGCAGTTCTTC CASSQGSYNEQFF
TRBJ2-7 . . TRBV2 TGTGCCACGATGGTCCAGGGGGAGGGCTACGAGCAGTACTTC CATMVQGEGYEQYF
TRBJ1-6 . . TRBV27 TGTGCCAGCAGTCCCGGGACTCTCCTCCACTTT CASSPGTLLHF
TRBJ2-1 . . TRBV3-1 TGTGCCAGCAGCCAAGATTCGGCCCGAGTCTGGCCCAATGAGCAGTTCTTC CASSQDSARVWPNEQFF
TRBJ1-2 . . TRBV29-1 TGCAGCGTTGAAAAGAGAGGATATGGCTACACCTTC CSVEKRGYGYTF
TRBJ2-3 . . TRBV27 TGTGCCAGCACCCGGCAGGGCGCAGATACGCAGTATTTT CASTRQGADTQYF
TRBJ2-1 . . TRBV9 TGTGCCAGCAGCCCCGGGCGAAGCTCCTACAATGAGCAGTTCTTC CASSPGRSSYNEQFF
TRBJ2-7 TRBD1 . TRBV9 TGTGCCAGCAGCGCGGGACAGGGGGAGTTCTACGAGCAGTACTTC CASSAGQGEFYEQYF
TRBJ2-3 TRBD2 . TRBV20-1 TGCAGTGCTAGAGATCGGGCGGGGGGGGAGCCTAGCACAGATACGCAGTATTTT CSARDRAGGEPSTDTQYF
TRBJ2-1 . . TRBV14 TGTGCCAGCACTCCTAGCTCCTACAATGAGCAGTTCTTC CASTPSSYNEQFF
TRBJ2-3 . . TRBV3-1 TGTGCCAGCAGCCAAGATATAATAACGGGGTCAGGGTTAGGAACAGATACGCAGTATTTT CASSQDIITGSGLGTDTQYF
TRBJ1-5 . . TRBV9 TGTGCCAGCAGCTCCGGGGGAGGGGGCAATCAGCCCCAGCATTTT CASSSGGGGNQPQHF
TRBJ2-7 . . TRBV14 TGTGCCAGCAGCCTACCGGGATCCGTCCACGAGCAGTACTTC CASSLPGSVHEQYF
TRBJ2-3 . few TRBV6-1 TGTGCCAGCAGTGCTGGGGGGGGCGATACGCAGTATTTT CASSAGGGDTQYF
TRBJ1-5 TRBD1 . TRBV27 TGTGCCAGCAGTAGGACAGGGGTCAATCAGCCCCAGCATTTT CASSRTGVNQPQHF